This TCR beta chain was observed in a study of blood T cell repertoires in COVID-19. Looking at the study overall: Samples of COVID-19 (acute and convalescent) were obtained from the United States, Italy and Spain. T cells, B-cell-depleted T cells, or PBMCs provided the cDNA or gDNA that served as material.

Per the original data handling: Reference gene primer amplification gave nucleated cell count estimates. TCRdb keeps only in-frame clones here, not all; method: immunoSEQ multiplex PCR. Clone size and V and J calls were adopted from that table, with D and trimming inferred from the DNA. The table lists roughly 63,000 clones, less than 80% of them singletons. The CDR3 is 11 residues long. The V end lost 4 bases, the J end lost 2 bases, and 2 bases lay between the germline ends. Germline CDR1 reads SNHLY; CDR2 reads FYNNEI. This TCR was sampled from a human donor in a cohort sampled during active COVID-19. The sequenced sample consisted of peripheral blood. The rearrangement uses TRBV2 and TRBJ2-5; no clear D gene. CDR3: CASSAQETQYF. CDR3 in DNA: TGTGCCAGCAGTGCTCAAGAGACCCAGTACTTC. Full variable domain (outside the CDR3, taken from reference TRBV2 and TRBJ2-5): EPEVTQTPSHQVTQMGQEVILRCVPISNHLYFYWYRQILGQKVEFLVSFYNNEISEKSEIFDDQFSVERPDGSNFTLKIRSTKLEDSAMYFCASSAQETQYFGPGTRLLVL.